This T cell receptor (beta chain) was observed in a study of blood T cell repertoires in COVID-19. The CDR3 runs 12 residues. V was shortened by 8 bases and J by 5 bases, with 9 bases between the two germline ends. CDR1 and CDR2 from the germline V gene are LNHDA and SQIVND (reference sequence). In the original workflow: Amplification from reference gene primers served as the basis for estimated nucleated cell counts. Sequenced by immunoSEQ multiplex PCR; TCRdb stores in-frame clones only, minus some. D and trimming come from the DNA, and the V and J calls and clone size come from that table. The table includes 55,000 to 65,000 clones, approximately 75% detected once.

Sequenced input: peripheral blood. This chain uses TRBV19 with TRBJ2-2; D possibly corresponds to TRBD1 (5 bases). This clonotype was sampled from a man between 60 and 75 years old with COVID-19, enrolled during active disease. The CDR3 region is CASAGSTGELFF. CDR3 sequence (DNA): TGTGCCAGTGCAGGGTCTACCGGGGAGCTGTTTTTT.